The 8 T cell receptor beta chains presented below share a single source sample, sequenced in a study of cytomegalovirus exposure and HLA in healthy donors. Assay: immunoSEQ multiplex PCR; the TCRdb copy retains only in-frame clones and omits some. The sample includes approximately 240,000 clones, about 89% of them seen just once. The sample consisted of PBMCs. The receptor source for this set is a woman aged 18-29 years in good health and CMV-seronegative.

The CDR3 sequence is CASSLENIFYGYTF. The CDR3 DNA follows: TGTGCCAGCAGCTTAGAGAACATTTTCTATGGCTACACCTTC. This chain uses TRBV7-9 with TRBJ1-2; D call uncertain. The CDR3 has 14 residues. Germline CDR1 is SEHNR and CDR2 is FQNEAQ (reference sequence). Trimming stripped 1 base from V and 4 bases from J, with 10 bases between.

The J gene is TRBJ2-7, the V gene TRBV7-8; 7 bases agree with TRBD1. V lost 4 bases to trimming and J lost 2 bases; unmatched junction nucleotides: 5. This CDR3 spans 14 amino acids. CDR1 is SGHVS and CDR2 is FQNEAQ in the germline V gene. The CDR3, as DNA: TGTGCCAGCAGCTACCACAGGGGAACCTACGAGCAGTACTTC. It encodes CASSYHRGTYEQYF.

V and J are TRBV14 and TRBJ2-7, with D perhaps TRBD2 (5 bases). The CDR3 contains 11 residues. Trimming left V 3 bases short and J 13 bases short, with 13 bases between. Per the germline V gene, CDR1 is SGHDN and CDR2 is FVKESK. The CDR3 nucleotides are TGTGCCAGCAGCCAGGGGTTAGCGTACTACTTC. Protein product: CASSQGLAYYF.

This sequence joins TRBV5-4 and TRBJ2-5; 12 bases match TRBD2. The length of the CDR3 is 17 residues. With 0 bases clipped from V and 5 bases from J, the junction kept 8 bases outside the gene matches. In germline, CDR1 is SGHNT, CDR2 YYREEE (reference sequence). The CDR3 loop is CASSLGASGRAGETQYF. CDR3 nucleotide sequence: TGTGCCAGCAGCTTGGGGGCTAGCGGGAGGGCCGGGGAGACCCAGTACTTC.

This sequence joins TRBV2 and TRBJ1-1, with 9 bases fitting TRBD1. Trimming at V came to 5 bases and at J to 2 bases, leaving 9 bases not matched to a gene. Germline V lookup: CDR1 SNHLY, CDR2 FYNNEI. The length of the CDR3 is 16 residues. CDR3 in amino acids: CASSNPTGGYNTEAFF. The DNA for the CDR3 is TGTGCCAGCAGTAACCCCACAGGGGGCTATAACACTGAAGCTTTCTTT.

This rearrangement joins TRBV6-1 to TRBJ1-1; no definite D call. V lost 4 bases, J lost 5 bases, and 11 bases lay in between. Germline assignment: CDR1 MNHNS and CDR2 SASEGT. The CDR3 is 13 amino acids. CDR3 nucleotides: TGTGCCAGCAGTGTGACAAGTATAACTGAAGCTTTCTTT. Translation gives CASSVTSITEAFF.

This clone was counted once. The J gene is TRBJ1-1, the V gene TRBV30; D gene ambiguous. CDR3 length equals 13 residues. Germline loops: CDR1 GTSNPN, CDR2 SVGIG (reference sequence). V shed 3 bases and J shed 0 bases, with 8 bases lying between them. The DNA for the CDR3 is TGTGCCTGGAGACAGCTTATGAACACTGAAGCTTTCTTT. It yields the protein CAWRQLMNTEAFF.

Only one count was recorded for this clone. The chain combines TRBV5-6 with TRBJ2-1, with TRBD2 as a possible D gene (6 bases). In germline, CDR1 is SGHDT, CDR2 YYEEEE. V shed 5 bases and J shed 10 bases, with 16 bases lying between them. The CDR3 has 13 amino acids. CDR3 region: CASRDFGGKEQFF. DNA for the CDR3: TGTGCCAGCAGGGATTTTGGGGGGAAGGAGCAGTTCTTC.